The 25 T cell receptor beta chains below all came from one sample that was sequenced in a study of blood T cell repertoires in COVID-19. The assay was immunoSEQ multiplex PCR, and TCRdb's table has in-frame clones only and misses some. The table lists 200,000 to 250,000 clones, approximately 84% of them singletons. Material: peripheral blood. The origin of the receptors is a woman of 80 years or more with COVID-19, enrolled during active disease.

V is TRBV18 and J is TRBJ2-1, with D tentatively TRBD2 (6 bases). CDR1 is KGHSH, CDR2 LQKENI, per germline. The V gene lost 3 bases and the J gene lost 3 bases, with 21 bases spanning the gap. The CDR3 is made up of 18 amino acids. The CDR3 sequence is CASSPRGRGQLFYNEQFF. In DNA form, the CDR3 reads TGTGCCAGCTCACCGCGGGGACGAGGACAACTATTCTACAATGAGCAGTTCTTC.

The chain combines TRBV6-5 with TRBJ2-7; D possibly corresponds to TRBD1 (5 bases). V lost 10 bases and J 6 bases, leaving 16 bases between the germline ends. CDR1 is MNHEY, CDR2 SVGAGI, per germline. CDR3 size: 12 residues. In nucleotides, the CDR3 is TGTGCCACACAGGCCGGGTGGAGCGAGCAGTACTTC. This encodes CATQAGWSEQYF.

The chain has TRBV19 and TRBJ2-1; the match to TRBD2 covers 12 bases. Trimming cost V 4 bases and J 10 bases; bases outside gene matches: 5. The CDR3 spans 14 residues. The germline gives CDR1 LNHDA, CDR2 SQIVND (reference sequence). CDR3 residues: CASSKSSGRVEQFF. DNA for the CDR3: TGTGCCAGTAGTAAGTCTAGCGGGAGGGTGGAGCAGTTCTTC.

V and J are TRBV7-2 and TRBJ1-5; 8 nucleotides align to TRBD1. Germline V gene data show CDR1 as SGHTA and CDR2 as FQGNSA. J gave up 4 bases and V 5 bases, and 7 bases lay outside the gene matches. The CDR3 consists of 15 residues. The CDR3 here is CASSTGQGWNQPQHF. In nucleotides, the CDR3 is TGTGCCAGCAGCACAGGACAGGGCTGGAATCAGCCCCAGCATTTT. Supplemented by reference TRBV7-2 and TRBJ1-5, the full variable domain reads GAGVSQSPSNKVTEKGKDVELRCDPISGHTALYWYRQSLGQGLEFLIYFQGNSAPDKSGLPSDRFSAERTGGSVSTLTIQRTQQEDSAVYLCASSTGQGWNQPQHFGDGTRLSIL.

This rearrangement joins TRBV3-1 (or the pseudogene TRBV3-2) to TRBJ1-2; 8 bases are shared with TRBD1. The V and J ends lost 6 bases and 3 bases, in that order; junction bases with no gene match: 6. In germline, CDR1 is LGHDT, CDR2 YNNKEL (reference sequence). The CDR3 has 14 residues. The CDR3 is CASRPTGADYGYTF. The DNA of the CDR3 is TGTGCCAGCAGACCGACAGGGGCGGACTATGGCTACACCTTC.

As regards this clone: Other DNA sequences in the same sample also yield this CDR3. The chain recombines TRBV5-1 with TRBJ2-5; no clear D. CDR3 length: 12 residues. V was cut by 4 bases and J by 1 base, with 5 bases left in between. Germline V gene data show CDR1 as SGHRS and CDR2 as YFSETQ. The CDR3 is CASSQVQETQYF. For the CDR3, the DNA is TGCGCCAGCAGCCAGGTCCAAGAGACCCAGTACTTC.

The chain carries TRBV5-4 and TRBJ2-1; 10 bases map to TRBD2. CDR1 and CDR2 from the germline V gene are SGHNT and YYREEE (reference sequence). The junction had 5 bases not matched to a gene; V was cut back by 1 base and J by 7 bases. This CDR3 is 15 amino acids long. The chain's CDR3 is CASSLPGLAANEQFF. The CDR3 coding sequence is TGTGCCAGCAGCTTGCCTGGACTAGCGGCGAATGAGCAGTTCTTC.

This sequence joins TRBV6-5 and TRBJ2-7; 8 nucleotides line up with TRBD1. Germline CDR1 is MNHEY and CDR2 is SVGAGI. V lost 7 bases, J lost 2 bases, and 4 bases stayed unmatched. This CDR3 contains 13 residues. The CDR3 DNA reads as TGTGCCAGCACCAGGACAGGGACCTACGAGCAGTACTTC. Its protein product is CASTRTGTYEQYF.

The CDR3 region has the DNA TGTGCCAGCAGTATCCGGACAGGGTGGGACACTGAAGCTTTCTTT. Amino acid sequence: CASSIRTGWDTEAFF. The gene calls are TRBV6-5 and TRBJ1-1, with 8 bases fitting TRBD1. Germline V gene data show CDR1 as MNHEY and CDR2 as SVGAGI. The J segment lost 3 bases and the V segment lost 5 bases, leaving 8 bases of the junction unmatched. The CDR3 has 15 amino acids.

The rearrangement links TRBV24-1 to TRBJ1-4, with D uncertain. The germline gives CDR1 KGHDR, CDR2 SFDVKD. V was cut by 1 base and J by 5 bases, with 22 bases left in between. The CDR3 has 19 residues. The CDR3 sequence is CATSDFSQVRLCINEKLFF. In DNA form, the CDR3 reads TGTGCCACCAGTGATTTCTCTCAGGTTAGACTATGCATAAATGAAAAACTGTTTTTT.

The V call is TRBV5-1, the J call TRBJ2-1, with D unclear. V was cut by 4 bases and J by 1 base, with 12 bases left in between. Germline V gene lookup returns CDR1 SGHRS and CDR2 YFSETQ. There are 15 residues in the CDR3. The CDR3 spells CASSQAFGSYNEQFF. The CDR3 DNA reads TGCGCCAGCAGCCAAGCTTTCGGGTCCTACAATGAGCAGTTCTTC.

The V gene is TRBV11-2, the J gene TRBJ2-1, with TRBD2 matching over 10 bases. Per germline, CDR1 SGHAT and CDR2 FQNNGV. The V segment lost 5 bases and the J segment 2 bases; nucleotides outside the gene matches: 6. This CDR3 has 16 amino acids. CDR3 in amino acids: CASSSTSGTTYNEQFF. DNA of the CDR3: TGTGCCAGCAGCAGTACTAGCGGGACTACCTACAATGAGCAGTTCTTC. Full variable domain (remainder filled in from reference TRBV11-2 and TRBJ2-1): EAGVAQSPRYKIIEKRQSVAFWCNPISGHATLYWYQQILGQGPKLLIQFQNNGVVDDSQLPKDRFSAERLKGVDSTLKIQPAKLEDSAVYLCASSSTSGTTYNEQFFGPGTRLTVL.

The chain links TRBV19 to TRBJ1-1; the match to TRBD1 covers 7 bases. The V gene's germline CDR1 is LNHDA and CDR2 SQIVND (reference sequence). J was trimmed by 11 bases and V by 3 bases; bases with no gene match: 6. The CDR3 spans 12 residues. CDR3 sequence reads: CASSMVQGFAFF. The CDR3 DNA reads TGTGCCAGTAGTATGGTACAGGGGTTCGCTTTCTTT.

This sequence joins TRBV18 and TRBJ2-4, with TRBD1 as a possible D gene (5 bases). The CDR3 loop spans 15 amino acids. Trimming removed 2 bases from V and 5 bases from J, with 13 bases in between. Germline-derived CDR1 and CDR2 are KGHSH and LQKENI. CDR3 DNA: TGTGCCAGCTCACCAACCGCAGGGCACCAAAACATTCAGTACTTC. Its translation is CASSPTAGHQNIQYF.

This chain connects TRBV15 to TRBJ2-1; D perhaps matches TRBD2 (6 bases). The CDR3 is 15 residues long. The V and J ends lost 1 base and 9 bases respectively, with 16 bases between them. Germline V gene lookup returns CDR1 LNHNV and CDR2 YYDKDF (reference sequence). CDR3 sequence: CATSRGGGRWGEQFF. The DNA of the CDR3 is TGTGCCACCAGCAGAGGCGGAGGGAGATGGGGTGAGCAGTTCTTC.

The V and J genes are TRBV28 and TRBJ2-1; TRBD2 agrees at 9 bases. From germline, CDR1 is MDHEN and CDR2 SYDVKM. With 6 bases clipped from V and 9 bases from J, the junction kept 15 bases outside the gene matches. This CDR3 has 16 amino acids. The CDR3 is CASSPPSSGRSGEQFF. In nucleotides, the CDR3 is TGTGCCAGCAGCCCCCCGAGCAGCGGGAGGAGCGGTGAGCAGTTCTTC.

The chain carries TRBV15 and TRBJ2-1, with D hard to call. Germline CDR1 LNHNV, CDR2 YYDKDF (reference sequence). Trimming shortened V by 1 base and J by 10 bases, and 14 bases separated the two germline ends. The CDR3 runs to 14 residues. The CDR3 is CATSRGGQSLEQFF. CDR3 in DNA: TGTGCCACCAGCAGAGGTGGGCAGTCATTGGAGCAGTTCTTC.

The gene calls are TRBV19 and TRBJ1-1; 7 nucleotides match TRBD1. Germline V gene sequence: CDR1 LNHDA, CDR2 SQIVND (reference sequence). Germline trimming cut 2 bases from V and 9 bases from J; bases unmatched to any gene: 3. The CDR3 loop spans 12 amino acids. The CDR3 DNA sequence: TGTGCCAGTAGTATAAAAGGGGGCAAAGCTTTCTTT. Translation: CASSIKGGKAFF.

The chain has TRBV19 and TRBJ1-5; 10 bases agree with TRBD1. V shed 4 bases and J 2 bases; nucleotides not matched to a gene: 11. Germline V gives CDR1 LNHDA, CDR2 SQIVND (reference sequence). CDR3 length: 18 residues. Here the CDR3 reads CASSTTGGPRSGNQPQHF. As DNA, the CDR3 is TGTGCCAGTAGTACGACAGGGGGCCCCCGATCCGGCAATCAGCCCCAGCATTTT. Full variable domain (outside the CDR3, taken from reference TRBV19 and TRBJ1-5): DGGITQSPKYLFRKEGQNVTLSCEQNLNHDAMYWYRQDPGQGLRLIYYSQIVNDFQKGDIAEGYSVSREKKESFPLTVTSAQKNPTAFYLCASSTTGGPRSGNQPQHFGDGTRLSIL.

As concerns this clone: The identical CDR3 is also encoded by other nucleotide sequences in the sample. The chain links TRBV12-3 or TRBV12-4 to TRBJ1-5; possibly TRBD1 for D (5 bases). V was clipped by 7 bases and J by 6 bases, with 13 bases between them. This CDR3 region has 13 residues. Here the CDR3 DNA reads TGTGCCAGCACCCCGGGGGGGGGTCAGCCCCAGCATTTT. The encoded protein is CASTPGGGQPQHF.

This clone was recorded a few times. This chain connects TRBV5-4 to TRBJ2-2; D is undetermined. This CDR3 has 15 amino acids. Between the trimmed V and J ends, which lost 3 bases and 6 bases, there was a span of 15 bases. Germline V gene data show CDR1 as SGHNT and CDR2 as YYREEE (reference sequence). As DNA, the CDR3 is TGTGCCAGCAGCTCGTCCGTCGGTGTGTCCGGGGAGCTGTTTTTT. As protein: CASSSSVGVSGELFF.

The rearrangement joins TRBV6-5 to TRBJ2-1; perhaps TRBD2 as D (6 bases). Germline CDR1 reads MNHEY; CDR2 reads SVGAGI. The ends were cut back, 8 bases at V and 2 bases at J, with 10 bases in the middle. The CDR3 has 13 residues. CDR3 coding DNA: TGTGCCAGCCGGAGCGGGCCCTACAATGAGCAGTTCTTC. This sequence encodes CASRSGPYNEQFF.

This clone appeared a few times. The chain links TRBV7-9 to TRBJ2-7, with 8 bases matching TRBD2. Trimming removed 1 base from V and 0 bases from J; junction bases left unmatched: 5. This CDR3 is 16 amino acids long. Germline V gene data show CDR1 as SEHNR and CDR2 as FQNEAQ (reference sequence). The CDR3 region is CASSLGLAGVSYEQYF. Here the CDR3 DNA reads TGTGCCAGCAGCTTAGGCCTAGCGGGCGTCTCCTACGAGCAGTACTTC.

This clone was seen just once. The chain employs TRBV11-2 and TRBJ1-1; 9 nucleotides match TRBD1. Germline assignment: CDR1 SGHAT and CDR2 FQNNGV. This CDR3 spans 17 amino acids. The V gene end was trimmed by 0 bases and the J gene end by 4 bases; junction bases not matched to a gene: 9. The CDR3 sequence: CASSLERGDRVPTEAFF. The CDR3, as DNA: TGTGCCAGCAGCTTAGAGAGGGGGGACAGGGTCCCCACTGAAGCTTTCTTT.

The rearrangement uses TRBV5-1 and TRBJ2-2, with 8 positions matching TRBD1. J gave up 4 bases and V 0 bases, and 8 bases lay outside the gene matches. Germline CDR1 is SGHRS and CDR2 is YFSETQ. The CDR3 has 17 amino acids. This chain's CDR3 is CASSLEAADRVTGELFF. The CDR3, as DNA: TGCGCCAGCAGCTTGGAGGCGGCGGACAGGGTCACCGGGGAGCTGTTTTTT.